Below, 4 T cell receptor beta chains from the same sample are listed, as sequenced in a study of cytomegalovirus exposure and HLA in healthy donors. Primers for the PCR totalled 60 Vbeta and 13 Jbeta. Some clones are missing from TCRdb's copy, which holds only in-frame ones; the method was immunoSEQ multiplex PCR. Of hundreds of thousands of clones listed, roughly 81% are singletons. The material sequenced was PBMCs. Receptor source: a girl aged 2 to 10 in good health and CMV-seronegative.

The chain links TRBV18 to TRBJ1-2; no firm D call. CDR1 and CDR2 from the germline V gene are KGHSH and LQKENI. V lost 3 bases and J 4 bases, leaving 12 bases between the germline ends. CDR3 length: 14 amino acids. CDR3 coding DNA: TGTGCCAGCTCACCGACTGGCTTCTCCTATGGCTACACCTTC. Protein: CASSPTGFSYGYTF.

This clone was seen only a few times. V gene TRBV20-1 combines with J gene TRBJ1-2; a possible D gene is TRBD1 (5 bases). Germline V CDR1 and CDR2: DFQATT, SNEGSKA (reference sequence). This CDR3 has 11 residues. Trimming took off 3 bases at V and 8 bases at J, with 10 bases between the two ends. The CDR3 is CSASREGGYTF. The CDR3 region has the DNA TGCAGTGCTAGCAGGGAGGGCGGCTACACCTTC.

This chain uses TRBV5-1 with TRBJ2-3, with TRBD2 identical over 10 bases. Per the germline V gene, CDR1 is SGHRS and CDR2 is YFSETQ. The V and J ends lost 0 bases and 5 bases, in that order; junction bases with no gene match: 6. The CDR3 consists of 16 residues. The CDR3 loop is CASSLGLAGVGDTQYF. CDR3 nucleotides: TGCGCCAGCAGCTTGGGGCTAGCGGGAGTTGGAGATACGCAGTATTTT. The complete variable domain, with remaining parts taken from reference TRBV5-1 and TRBJ2-3, reads KAGVTQTPRYLIKTRGQQVTLSCSPISGHRSVSWYQQTPGQGLQFLFEYFSETQRNKGNFPGRFSGRQFSNSRSEMNVSTLELGDSALYLCASSLGLAGVGDTQYFGPGTRLTVL.

This clone was counted only a few times. The chain joins TRBV6-5 to TRBJ2-7; 8 bases fit TRBD1. V lost 2 bases, J lost 2 bases, and 5 bases stayed unmatched. The CDR3 has 15 residues. CDR1 is MNHEY, CDR2 SVGAGI, per germline. The CDR3 loop reads CASSYGTGWPYEQYF. CDR3 coding DNA: TGTGCCAGCAGTTACGGGACAGGTTGGCCCTACGAGCAGTACTTC.